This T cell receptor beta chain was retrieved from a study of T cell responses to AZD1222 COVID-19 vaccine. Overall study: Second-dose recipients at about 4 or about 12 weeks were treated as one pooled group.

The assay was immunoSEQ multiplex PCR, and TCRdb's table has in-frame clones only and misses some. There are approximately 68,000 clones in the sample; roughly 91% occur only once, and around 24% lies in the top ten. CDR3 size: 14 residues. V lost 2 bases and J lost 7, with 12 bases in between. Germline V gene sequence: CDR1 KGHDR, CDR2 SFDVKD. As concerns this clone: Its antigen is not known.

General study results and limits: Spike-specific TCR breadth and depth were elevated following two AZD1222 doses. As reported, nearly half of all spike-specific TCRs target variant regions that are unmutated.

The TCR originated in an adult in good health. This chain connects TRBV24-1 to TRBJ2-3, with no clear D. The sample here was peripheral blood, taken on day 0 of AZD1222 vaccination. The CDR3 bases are TGTGCCACCAGTGATTATACGGACCGGAATACGCAGTATTTT. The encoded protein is CATSDYTDRNTQYF.